This entry describes one T cell receptor beta chain. The data belong to a study of CDR3 diversity in severe acne. CDR1 is SGHTA and CDR2 is FQGNSA in the germline V gene. Trimming took off 10 bases at V and 9 bases at J, with 20 bases between the two ends. This CDR3 spans 13 amino acids. TCRdb reprocessed the PCR reads with MiXCR, giving one entry per CDR3 protein. This table has more than 85,000 distinct CDR3 sequences, roughly half appearing once. The genes are TRBV7-2 and TRBJ2-3; tentative D call: TRBD2 (7 bases). The clonotype was recovered from a male donor in good health, serving as a control. The source material was blood. CDR3 nucleotides: TGTGCCACTTCGGATAAGGGGGGAGGGACGCAGTATTTT. Its translation is CATSDKGGGTQYF.